The count of the clone carrying this TCR beta chain is one. The assay was immunoSEQ multiplex PCR, and TCRdb's table has in-frame clones only and misses some. Found here are about 2 million clones, about 95% of them singletons; the top ten hold about 0.13%. This sample was included in a study of shared clonotypes between healthy human individuals. The CDR3 covers 19 residues. Germline assignment: CDR1 SGHRS and CDR2 YFSETQ. The V and J ends lost 4 bases and 0 bases, in that order; junction bases with no gene match: 9. This TCR was recovered from a man in his late teens or twenties in good health. Sample: naive CD4+ T cells sorted from blood. This sample's subset: CD45RA+ positively selected. The V and J genes are TRBV5-1 and TRBJ2-2, with TRBD2 matching 13 bases. CDR3 coding DNA: TGCGCCAGCAGCACGGGACTAGCGGGATCCGACGCGAACACCGGGGAGCTGTTTTTT. Its protein product is CASSTGLAGSDANTGELFF.